The 29 T cell receptor beta chains below all came from one sample that was sequenced in a study of blood T cell repertoires in COVID-19. The repertoire was sequenced with immunoSEQ multiplex PCR; TCRdb's copy has only in-frame clones and lacks some. The data show approximately 69,000 clones, around 90% seen once. The sample was peripheral blood. The origin of the receptors is a man aged 45-65 years with acute or convalescent COVID-19.

The chain joins TRBV4-2 to TRBJ1-2; 7 bases line up with TRBD1. The CDR3 runs to 15 residues. The trim removed 1 base at V and 3 bases at J, leaving 5 bases unmatched. Germline lookup yields CDR1 LGHNA and CDR2 YNFKEQ. CDR3 sequence: CASSQGLGTDYGYTF. The DNA of the CDR3 is TGTGCCAGCAGCCAAGGATTGGGGACAGACTATGGCTACACCTTC.

This chain connects TRBV10-3 to TRBJ2-3; 13 bases are shared with TRBD2. Germline V lookup: CDR1 ENHRY, CDR2 SYGVKD. The junction had 3 bases not matched to a gene; V was cut back by 4 bases and J by 5 bases. The CDR3 is 15 residues long. The CDR3 protein is CAISGTSGRLDTQYF. Written as DNA, the CDR3 is TGTGCCATCAGTGGGACTAGCGGGAGATTAGATACGCAGTATTTT.

The CDR3 nucleotides read TGTGCCAGCAGTCCCGAGGCGGGACTAGCTTGGGAGACCCAGTACTTC. Translating it yields CASSPEAGLAWETQYF. The chain is built from TRBV27 and TRBJ2-5, with 9 bases fitting TRBD2. The CDR3 contains 16 residues. The V gene's germline CDR1 is MNHEY and CDR2 SMNVEV (reference sequence). Unmatched junction bases numbered 12, after V lost 5 bases and J lost 5 bases.

The chain has TRBV5-6 and TRBJ2-3, with 13 bases that match TRBD2. Per germline, CDR1 SGHDT and CDR2 YYEEEE. The junction had 6 bases not matched to a gene; V was cut back by 4 bases and J by 4 bases. The CDR3 contains 16 residues. As DNA, the CDR3 is TGTGCCAGCAGCGGGGGACTAGCGGGAAGCGCAGATACGCAGTATTTT. Its translation is CASSGGLAGSADTQYF.

The CDR3 DNA follows: TGTGCCAGCAGCCACGCGGGGGCTGGAAACACCATATATTTT. Translation gives CASSHAGAGNTIYF. This rearrangement joins TRBV3-1 (or the pseudogene TRBV3-2) to TRBJ1-3; TRBD1 might be the D (5 bases). V lost 3 bases to trimming and J lost 2 bases, with 8 bases between them. This CDR3 is built from 14 residues. The germline gives CDR1 LGHDT, CDR2 YNNKEL (reference sequence).

The rearrangement uses TRBV9 and TRBJ1-6, with D possibly being TRBD1 (5 bases). Germline CDR1 reads SGDLS; CDR2 reads YYNGEE. This CDR3 is built from 17 residues. Trimming stripped 0 bases from V and 1 base from J, with 11 bases between. The CDR3 reads CASSVVVGGSYNSPLHF. In DNA form, the CDR3 reads TGTGCCAGCAGCGTAGTTGTGGGGGGTTCCTATAATTCACCCCTCCACTTT.

V gene TRBV10-1 combines with J gene TRBJ2-1; D is unresolved. The V end lost 3 bases, the J end lost 0 bases, and 6 bases lay between the germline ends. CDR3 size: 14 residues. Germline V CDR1 and CDR2: WNHNN, SYGVQD (reference sequence). The CDR3 bases are TGCGCCAGCAGTGACAGCGCCTCCTACAATGAGCAGTTCTTC. This gives the protein CASSDSASYNEQFF.

The chain has TRBV6-5 and TRBJ2-3; TRBD2 matches 7 bases. V shed 8 bases, J shed 4 bases, and the junction held 6 bases outside the gene matches. The germline V gene has CDR1 MNHEY and CDR2 SVGAGI. CDR3 length: 13 residues. This CDR3 is CASRPGGADTQYF. For the CDR3, the DNA is TGTGCCAGCCGTCCGGGAGGCGCAGATACGCAGTATTTT.

This clone was recorded once. This chain's CDR3 is CAWSSWENGELFF. The CDR3 nucleotides read TGTGCCTGGAGTTCGTGGGAGAACGGGGAGCTGTTTTTT. The rearrangement joins TRBV30 to TRBJ2-2; tentatively, D is TRBD2 (5 bases). Looked up from germline, CDR1 is GTSNPN and CDR2 is SVGIG (reference sequence). The CDR3 loop spans 13 amino acids. V was pared by 2 bases and J by 7 bases, with 11 bases between.

This chain joins TRBV9 and TRBJ1-3; a weak D match, TRBD1 (6 bases). The CDR3 contains 15 residues. The V and J ends lost 10 bases and 3 bases respectively, with 20 bases between them. Germline values: CDR1 SGDLS, CDR2 YYNGEE. The CDR3 DNA follows: TGTGCCCCATCTACGGGGGGCGACTTTGGAAACACCATATATTTT. Protein sequence: CAPSTGGDFGNTIYF.

The CDR3 spells CASSDAVSNYGYTF. CDR3 DNA sequence: TGTGCCAGCAGCGACGCGGTCAGTAACTATGGCTACACCTTC. The chain carries TRBV13 and TRBJ1-2; D is ambiguous. This CDR3 is 14 amino acids long. The V gene's germline CDR1 is PRHDT and CDR2 FYEKMQ (reference sequence). V lost 5 bases, J lost 1 base, and 11 bases lay in between.

The chain links TRBV25-1 to TRBJ1-1, with 8 bases fitting TRBD1. Trimming took 4 bases from V and 9 from J; bases not matched to a gene: 4. The germline gives CDR1 MGHDK, CDR2 SYGVNS. The CDR3 has 12 residues. CDR3 nucleotides: TGTGCCAGCAGTGGACAGGGGAAGAAAGCTTTCTTT. Its translation is CASSGQGKKAFF.

The chain recombines TRBV19 with TRBJ2-3, with TRBD1 identical over 10 bases. CDR1 is LNHDA, CDR2 SQIVND, per germline (reference sequence). The CDR3 covers 14 residues. Trimming took 4 bases from V and 3 from J; bases not matched to a gene: 1. CDR3 nucleotides: TGTGCCAGTAGTAGGGACAGGGGAACAGATACGCAGTATTTT. Translated: CASSRDRGTDTQYF.

The chain recombines TRBV7-9 with TRBJ1-1, with 11 bases fitting TRBD1. V gave up 4 bases and J gave up 4 bases; unmatched junction bases: 2. Germline-derived CDR1 and CDR2 are SEHNR and FQNEAQ (reference sequence). There are 14 residues in the CDR3. CDR3 residues: CASSYGQGATEAFF. The CDR3 region has the DNA TGTGCCAGCAGCTACGGACAGGGGGCCACTGAAGCTTTCTTT.

The V gene is TRBV5-4, the J gene TRBJ2-4, with TRBD2 matching 13 bases. Germline-derived CDR1 and CDR2 are SGHNT and YYREEE (reference sequence). V lost 5 bases, J lost 3 bases, and 8 bases stayed unmatched. CDR3 size: 17 residues. The CDR3 region has the DNA TGTGCCAGCAGTCCGGGACTAGCGGGATGGGACAAAAACATTCAGTACTTC. This translates into CASSPGLAGWDKNIQYF.

The V gene is TRBV6-2 or TRBV6-3, the J gene TRBJ1-1, with 8 bases fitting TRBD1. This CDR3 has 14 residues. Trimming cost V 2 bases and J 2 bases; bases outside gene matches: 1. Germline V gene sequence: CDR1 MNHEY, CDR2 SVGEGT. In nucleotides, the CDR3 is TGTGCCAGCAGTTACGGACAGGGAAACACTGAAGCTTTCTTT. Protein product: CASSYGQGNTEAFF.

This sequence joins TRBV11-2 and TRBJ1-6; D is undetermined. Germline-derived CDR1 and CDR2 are SGHAT and FQNNGV. The CDR3 is made up of 18 amino acids. V lost 0 bases, J lost 3 bases, and 15 bases lay in between. This CDR3 reads CASSLDQWEGGYNSPLHF. CDR3 nucleotides: TGTGCCAGCAGCTTAGATCAATGGGAGGGCGGCTATAATTCACCCCTCCACTTT.

The table lists this clone with a count of one. The chain is built from TRBV24-1 and TRBJ1-5; D is uncertain. The CDR3 has 15 amino acids. Germline V CDR1 and CDR2: KGHDR, SFDVKD. V was cut by 5 bases and J by 3 bases, with 13 bases left in between. CDR3 in DNA: TGTGCCACCAGTGCCAACACGGACTCCAATCAGCCCCAGCATTTT. Its protein product is CATSANTDSNQPQHF.

The chain is built from TRBV7-9 and TRBJ1-2; no firm D call. CDR1 SEHNR and CDR2 FQNEAQ come from the germline V gene (reference sequence). The CDR3 has 14 amino acids. V was cut by 11 bases and J by 3 bases, with 19 bases left in between. CDR3 sequence: CASRRGGEDYGYTF. The DNA for the CDR3 is TGTGCCTCCAGGCGGGGTGGGGAGGACTATGGCTACACCTTC.

The DNA of the CDR3 is TGTGCCAGCAGCCAAACCCGGGATACGCAGTATTTT. Its protein product is CASSQTRDTQYF. The chain has TRBV11-2 and TRBJ2-3; D not resolved. Per the germline V gene, CDR1 is SGHAT and CDR2 is FQNNGV. The CDR3 has 12 amino acids. Trimming pared 5 bases from V and 6 bases from J, leaving 9 bases between.

The chain links TRBV27 to TRBJ2-3; tentatively, D is TRBD2 (5 bases). CDR1 is MNHEY, CDR2 SMNVEV, per germline (reference sequence). V gave up 4 bases and J gave up 2 bases, with 10 bases separating them. This CDR3 spans 14 amino acids. The CDR3 region is CASSSLALTDTQYF. DNA of the CDR3: TGTGCCAGCAGTTCCCTAGCCCTCACAGATACGCAGTATTTT.

The chain is built from TRBV7-6 and TRBJ2-7; D is undetermined. The CDR3 covers 13 residues. V shed 2 bases and J shed 4 bases, with 9 bases lying between them. CDR1 and CDR2 (germline): SGHVS, FNYEAQ. The CDR3 loop is CASSLMAAYEQYF. CDR3 in DNA: TGTGCCAGCAGCTTAATGGCGGCGTACGAGCAGTACTTC. The variable domain in full, completed from reference TRBV7-6 and TRBJ2-7, reads GAGVSQSPRYKVTKRGQDVALRCDPISGHVSLYWYRQALGQGPEFLTYFNYEAQQDKSGLPNDRFSAERPEGSISTLTIQRTEQRDSAMYRCASSLMAAYEQYFGPGTRLTVT.

This chain joins TRBV6-6 and TRBJ2-7, with 8 positions matching TRBD2. Trimming cost V 6 bases and J 2 bases; bases outside gene matches: 9. Per germline, CDR1 MNHNY and CDR2 SVGAGI (reference sequence). This CDR3 has 15 amino acids. The CDR3 here is CASSDSGAGAYEQYF. The CDR3 bases are TGTGCCAGCAGCGACAGTGGAGCGGGGGCCTACGAGCAGTACTTC.

This sequence joins TRBV25-1 and TRBJ2-1; 11 nucleotides match TRBD2. The CDR3 is made up of 16 amino acids. Trimming removed 10 bases from V and 5 bases from J; junction bases left unmatched: 13. CDR1 is MGHDK and CDR2 is SYGVNS in the germline V gene. CDR3 sequence: CATQWPGTSGDNEQFF. CDR3 DNA: TGTGCCACCCAGTGGCCTGGGACTAGCGGTGACAATGAGCAGTTCTTC. Full variable domain (missing parts from reference TRBV25-1 and TRBJ2-1): EADIYQTPRYLVIGTGKKITLECSQTMGHDKMYWYQQDPGMELHLIHYSYGVNSTEKGDLSSESTVSRIRTEHFPLTLESARPSHTSQYLCATQWPGTSGDNEQFFGPGTRLTVL.

This rearrangement joins TRBV5-1 to TRBJ2-2, with 9 bases lining up with TRBD2. The CDR3 has 17 amino acids. Germline V gene sequence: CDR1 SGHRS, CDR2 YFSETQ. V lost 5 bases to trimming and J lost 5 bases; unmatched junction nucleotides: 13. The CDR3 protein is CASRLAGSPTRTGELFF. CDR3 DNA sequence: TGCGCCAGCAGGCTAGCGGGAAGCCCAACGAGGACCGGGGAGCTGTTTTTT.

The chain recombines TRBV10-2 with TRBJ1-6; D is uncertain. V was cut by 3 bases and J by 2 bases, with 14 bases left in between. From germline, CDR1 is WSHSY and CDR2 SAAADI. The CDR3 is made up of 17 amino acids. CDR3 nucleotide sequence: TGCGCCAGCAGTGAAATAAATCTCGGGACCTATAATTCACCCCTCCACTTT. Amino acids: CASSEINLGTYNSPLHF.

This sequence joins TRBV14 and TRBJ2-7; TRBD1 might be the D (6 bases). The CDR3 covers 14 residues. Germline assignment: CDR1 SGHDN and CDR2 FVKESK. Trimming removed 4 bases at V and 4 bases at J, with 14 bases between. The CDR3, as DNA: TGTGCCAGCAGCCGGGACACCAACCGATACGAGCAGTACTTC. Its protein is CASSRDTNRYEQYF. The full variable domain, with the rest looked up from reference TRBV14 and TRBJ2-7, is EAGVTQFPSHSVIEKGQTVTLRCDPISGHDNLYWYRRVMGKEIKFLLHFVKESKQDESGMPNNRFLAERTGGTYSTLKVQPAELEDSGVYFCASSRDTNRYEQYFGPGTRLTVT.

The chain recombines TRBV2 with TRBJ2-7; D is possibly TRBD1 (6 bases). Looked up from germline, CDR1 is SNHLY and CDR2 is FYNNEI. V gave up 2 bases and J gave up 4 bases, with 12 bases separating them. This CDR3 is 14 amino acids long. The CDR3 DNA sequence: TGTGCCAGCAGTGAACCAGGGGCAGGGTACGAGCAGTACTTC. Translated, it gives CASSEPGAGYEQYF.

V usage is TRBV4-3 and J usage is TRBJ1-1; perhaps TRBD1 as D (6 bases). Germline V gives CDR1 LGHNA, CDR2 YSLEER. The CDR3 sequence is 14 residues long. The V end was cut by 6 bases, the J end by 3 bases, with 14 bases between. The CDR3, as DNA: TGCGCCAGCAGGAGGACAGACGAGTACACTGAAGCTTTCTTT. This codes for CASRRTDEYTEAFF.